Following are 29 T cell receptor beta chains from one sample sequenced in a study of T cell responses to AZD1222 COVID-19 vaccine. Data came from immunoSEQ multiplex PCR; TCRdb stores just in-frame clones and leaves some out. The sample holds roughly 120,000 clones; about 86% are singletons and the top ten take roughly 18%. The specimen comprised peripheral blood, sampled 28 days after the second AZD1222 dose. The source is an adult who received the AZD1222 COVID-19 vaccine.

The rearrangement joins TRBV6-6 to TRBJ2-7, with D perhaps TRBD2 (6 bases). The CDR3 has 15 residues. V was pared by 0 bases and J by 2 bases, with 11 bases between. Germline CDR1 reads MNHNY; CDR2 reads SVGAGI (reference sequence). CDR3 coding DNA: TGTGCCAGCAGTTACTCTGGGGGAGGTCCCTACGAGCAGTACTTC. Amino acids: CASSYSGGGPYEQYF.

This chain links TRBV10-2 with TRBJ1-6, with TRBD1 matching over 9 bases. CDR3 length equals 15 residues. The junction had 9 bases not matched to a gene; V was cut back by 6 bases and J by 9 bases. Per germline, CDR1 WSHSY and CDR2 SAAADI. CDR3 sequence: CASSEQGALSSPLHF. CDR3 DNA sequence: TGCGCCAGCAGCGAACAGGGGGCTTTGAGTTCACCCCTCCACTTT.

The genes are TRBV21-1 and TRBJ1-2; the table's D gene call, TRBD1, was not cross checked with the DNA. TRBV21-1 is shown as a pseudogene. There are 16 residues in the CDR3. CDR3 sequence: CASRWYYRVIGAGYTF. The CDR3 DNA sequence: TGTGCCAGCAGGTGGTATTACAGGGTAATTGGTGCTGGCTACACCTTC.

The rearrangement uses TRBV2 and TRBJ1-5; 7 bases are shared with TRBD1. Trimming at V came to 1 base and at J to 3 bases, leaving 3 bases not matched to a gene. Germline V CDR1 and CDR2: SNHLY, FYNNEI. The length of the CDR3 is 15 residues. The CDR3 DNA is TGTGCCAGCAGTGAAGGGGGACAGAACAATCAGCCCCAGCATTTT. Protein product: CASSEGGQNNQPQHF.

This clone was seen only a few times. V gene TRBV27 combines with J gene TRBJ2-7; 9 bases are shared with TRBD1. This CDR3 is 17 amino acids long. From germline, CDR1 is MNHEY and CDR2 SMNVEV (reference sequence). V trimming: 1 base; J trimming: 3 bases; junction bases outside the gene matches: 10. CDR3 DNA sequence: TGTGCCAGCAGTTTATTCTTTGGACAGGGGCCCCACTACGAGCAGTACTTC. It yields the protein CASSLFFGQGPHYEQYF.

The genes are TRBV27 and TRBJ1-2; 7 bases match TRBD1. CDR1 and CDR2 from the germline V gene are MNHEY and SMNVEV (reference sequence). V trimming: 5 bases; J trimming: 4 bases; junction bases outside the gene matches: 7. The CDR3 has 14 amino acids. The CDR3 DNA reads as TGTGCCAGCAGTCAGAACCGGGACAGCTATGGCTACACCTTC. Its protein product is CASSQNRDSYGYTF.

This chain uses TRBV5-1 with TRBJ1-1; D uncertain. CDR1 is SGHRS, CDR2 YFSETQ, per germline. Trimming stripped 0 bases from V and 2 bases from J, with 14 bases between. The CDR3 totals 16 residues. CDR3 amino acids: CASSLEGLAGNTEAFF. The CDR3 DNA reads TGCGCCAGCAGCTTGGAGGGTTTGGCAGGAAACACTGAAGCTTTCTTT.

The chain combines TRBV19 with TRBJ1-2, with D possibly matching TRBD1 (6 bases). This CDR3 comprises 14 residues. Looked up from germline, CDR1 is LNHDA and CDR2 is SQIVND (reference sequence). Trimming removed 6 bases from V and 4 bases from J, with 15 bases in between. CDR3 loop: CASSNRESGYGYTF. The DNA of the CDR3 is TGTGCCAGTAGCAACAGGGAGTCTGGCTATGGCTACACCTTC.

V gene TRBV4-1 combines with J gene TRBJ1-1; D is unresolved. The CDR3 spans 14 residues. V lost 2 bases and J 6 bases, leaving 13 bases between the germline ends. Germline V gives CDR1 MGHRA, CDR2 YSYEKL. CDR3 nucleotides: TGCGCCAGCAGCCAAACGACCTTGTACTCTGAAGCTTTCTTT. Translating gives CASSQTTLYSEAFF.

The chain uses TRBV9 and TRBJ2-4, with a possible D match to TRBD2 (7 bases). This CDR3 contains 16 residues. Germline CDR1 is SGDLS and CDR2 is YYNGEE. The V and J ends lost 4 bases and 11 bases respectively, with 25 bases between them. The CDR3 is CASSPSPGTGGTVQYF. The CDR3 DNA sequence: TGTGCCAGCAGCCCAAGCCCCGGGACGGGGGGCACAGTTCAGTACTTC.

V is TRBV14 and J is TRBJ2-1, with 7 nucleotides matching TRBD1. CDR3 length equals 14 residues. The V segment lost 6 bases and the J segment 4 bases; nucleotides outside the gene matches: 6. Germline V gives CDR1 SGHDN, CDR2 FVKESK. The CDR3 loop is CASRPATGYNEQFF. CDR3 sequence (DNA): TGTGCCAGCAGACCAGCGACAGGGTACAATGAGCAGTTCTTC.

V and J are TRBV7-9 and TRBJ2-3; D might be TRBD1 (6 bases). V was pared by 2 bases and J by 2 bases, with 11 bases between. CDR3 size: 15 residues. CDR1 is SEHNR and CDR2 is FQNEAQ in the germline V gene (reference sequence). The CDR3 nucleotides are TGTGCCAGCAGCTTACTAAGGGGGAACACAGATACGCAGTATTTT. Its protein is CASSLLRGNTDTQYF.

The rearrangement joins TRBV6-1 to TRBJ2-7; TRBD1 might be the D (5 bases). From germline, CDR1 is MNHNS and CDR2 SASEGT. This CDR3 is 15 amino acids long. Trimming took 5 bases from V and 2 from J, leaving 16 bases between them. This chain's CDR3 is CASSPPQTDTYEQYF. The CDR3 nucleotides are TGTGCCAGCAGTCCCCCTCAGACAGACACCTACGAGCAGTACTTC.

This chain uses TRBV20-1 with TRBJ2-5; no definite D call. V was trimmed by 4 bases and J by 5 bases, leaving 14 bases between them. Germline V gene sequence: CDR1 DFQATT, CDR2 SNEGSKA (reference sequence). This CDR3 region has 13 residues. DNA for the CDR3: TGCAGTGCTACTGAGATACCCGAGGAGACCCAGTACTTC. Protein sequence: CSATEIPEETQYF.

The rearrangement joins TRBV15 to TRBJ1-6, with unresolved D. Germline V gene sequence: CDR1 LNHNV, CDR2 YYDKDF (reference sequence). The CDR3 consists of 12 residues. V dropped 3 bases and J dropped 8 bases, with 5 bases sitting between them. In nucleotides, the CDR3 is TGTGCCACCAGCAGGTCTGATTCACCCCTCCACTTT. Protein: CATSRSDSPLHF.

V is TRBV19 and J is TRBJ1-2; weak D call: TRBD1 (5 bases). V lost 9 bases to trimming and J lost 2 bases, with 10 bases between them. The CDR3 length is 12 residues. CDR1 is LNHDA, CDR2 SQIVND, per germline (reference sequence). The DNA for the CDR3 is TGTGCCAGCTCTGACAGCAACTATGGCTACACCTTC. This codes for CASSDSNYGYTF.

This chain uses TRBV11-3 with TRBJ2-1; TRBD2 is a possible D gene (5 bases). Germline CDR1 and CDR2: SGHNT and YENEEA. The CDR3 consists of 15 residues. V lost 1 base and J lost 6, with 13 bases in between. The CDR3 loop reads CASSLGGRNGNEQFF. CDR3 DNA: TGTGCCAGCAGCTTAGGCGGGCGAAACGGCAATGAGCAGTTCTTC.

The CDR3 sequence is CASSLGERHTQYF. The CDR3 DNA follows: TGTGCCAGCAGCTTGGGCGAGCGGCATACGCAGTATTTT. J is TRBJ2-3 and V is TRBV11-2; D may be TRBD2 (5 bases). V was cut by 3 bases and J by 7 bases, with 11 bases left in between. The CDR3 has 13 residues. Germline CDR1 reads SGHAT; CDR2 reads FQNNGV.

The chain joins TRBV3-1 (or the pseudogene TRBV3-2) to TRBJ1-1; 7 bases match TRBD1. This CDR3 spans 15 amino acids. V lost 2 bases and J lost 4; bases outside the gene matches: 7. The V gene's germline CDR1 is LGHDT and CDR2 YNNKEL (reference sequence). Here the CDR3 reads CASSQMGQLGTEAFF. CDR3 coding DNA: TGTGCCAGCAGCCAAATGGGACAGTTGGGCACTGAAGCTTTCTTT.

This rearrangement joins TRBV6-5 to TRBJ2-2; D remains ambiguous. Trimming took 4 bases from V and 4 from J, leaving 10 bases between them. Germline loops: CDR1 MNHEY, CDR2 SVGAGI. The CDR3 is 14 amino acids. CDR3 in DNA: TGTGCCAGCAGTTCCTTGGTCTCCACCGGGGAGCTGTTTTTT. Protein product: CASSSLVSTGELFF.

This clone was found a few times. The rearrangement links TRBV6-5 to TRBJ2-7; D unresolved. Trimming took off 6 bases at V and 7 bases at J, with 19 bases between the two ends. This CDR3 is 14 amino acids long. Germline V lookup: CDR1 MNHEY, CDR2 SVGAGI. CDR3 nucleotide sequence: TGTGCCAGCAGGCAACTTGATGGTGTTAAAGAGCAGTACTTC. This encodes CASRQLDGVKEQYF.

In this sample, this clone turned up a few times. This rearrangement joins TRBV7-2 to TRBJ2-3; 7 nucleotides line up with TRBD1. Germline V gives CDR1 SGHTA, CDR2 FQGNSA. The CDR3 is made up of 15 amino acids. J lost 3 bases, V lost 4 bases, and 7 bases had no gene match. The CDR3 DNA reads TGTGCCAGCAGCTCTCAGACAGGGCGGACAGATACGCAGTATTTT. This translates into CASSSQTGRTDTQYF.

The CDR3 loop reads CASSQEQDSSYEQYF. Written as DNA, the CDR3 is TGCGCCAGCAGCCAAGAACAGGATAGCTCCTACGAGCAGTACTTC. The chain carries TRBV4-3 and TRBJ2-7; a possible D gene is TRBD1 (5 bases). The CDR3 is 15 amino acids. Trimming took 0 bases from V and 0 from J, leaving 9 bases between them. Germline-derived CDR1 and CDR2 are LGHNA and YSLEER.

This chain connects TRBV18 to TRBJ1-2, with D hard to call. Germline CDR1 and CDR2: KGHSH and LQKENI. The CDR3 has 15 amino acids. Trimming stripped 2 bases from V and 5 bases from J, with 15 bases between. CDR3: CASSPANEVRYGYTF. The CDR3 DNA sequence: TGTGCCAGCTCACCAGCAAATGAGGTGAGGTATGGCTACACCTTC.

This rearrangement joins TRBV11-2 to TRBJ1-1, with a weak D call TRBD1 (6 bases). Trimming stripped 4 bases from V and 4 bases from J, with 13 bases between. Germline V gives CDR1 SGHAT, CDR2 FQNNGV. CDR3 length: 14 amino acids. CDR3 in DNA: TGTGCCAGCAGCTCCGACAGGCCCAGCACTGAAGCTTTCTTT. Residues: CASSSDRPSTEAFF.

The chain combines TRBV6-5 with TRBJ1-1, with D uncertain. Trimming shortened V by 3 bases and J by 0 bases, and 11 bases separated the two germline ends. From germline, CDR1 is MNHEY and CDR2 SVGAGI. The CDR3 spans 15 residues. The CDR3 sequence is CASSYSRSLNTEAFF. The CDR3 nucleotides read TGTGCCAGCAGTTATTCGAGGTCGCTGAACACTGAAGCTTTCTTT.

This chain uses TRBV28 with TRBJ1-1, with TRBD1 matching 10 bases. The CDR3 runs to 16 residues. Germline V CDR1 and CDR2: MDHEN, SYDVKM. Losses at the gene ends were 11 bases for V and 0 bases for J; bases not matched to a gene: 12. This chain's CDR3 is CASQLTGGLMNTEAFF. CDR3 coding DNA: TGTGCCTCCCAATTGACAGGGGGCCTTATGAACACTGAAGCTTTCTTT.

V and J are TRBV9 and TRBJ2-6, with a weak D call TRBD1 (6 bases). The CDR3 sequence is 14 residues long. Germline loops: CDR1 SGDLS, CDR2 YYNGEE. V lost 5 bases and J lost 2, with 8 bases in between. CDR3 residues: CASSPGAGANVLTF. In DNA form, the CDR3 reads TGTGCCAGCAGTCCAGGGGCTGGGGCCAACGTCCTGACTTTC.

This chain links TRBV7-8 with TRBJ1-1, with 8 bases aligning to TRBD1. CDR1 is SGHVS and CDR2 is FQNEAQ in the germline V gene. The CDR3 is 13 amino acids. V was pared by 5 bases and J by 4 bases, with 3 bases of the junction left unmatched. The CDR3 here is CASSRTGGTEAFF. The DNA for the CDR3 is TGTGCCAGCAGCCGAACAGGGGGCACTGAAGCTTTCTTT.